This T cell receptor beta chain was sequenced in a study of blood T cell repertoires in COVID-19. Background on the study: Researchers got acute and convalescent COVID-19 samples from the United States, Italy and Spain. In each case, the material was cDNA or gDNA derived from T cells, B-cell-depleted T cells, or PBMCs.

Per the original methods: The assay estimated nucleated cells by amplifying reference gene primers. Data came from immunoSEQ multiplex PCR; TCRdb stores just in-frame clones and leaves some out. The D gene and trimming were derived from the DNA, and the V and J assignments and clone size from that table. The profile shows 100,000 to 120,000 clones, 85% of them singletons. Trimming pared 4 bases from V and 10 bases from J, leaving 26 bases between. In germline, CDR1 is MDHEN, CDR2 SYDVKM. CDR3 size: 17 residues. The chain couples TRBV28 to TRBJ2-1, with a tentative D call TRBD2 (6 bases). Sequencing input: peripheral blood. The origin of this receptor is a human donor in a cohort sampled during active COVID-19. The CDR3 protein is CASSSYITGETQGEQFF. CDR3 coding DNA: TGTGCCAGCAGTTCCTATATCACGGGGGAAACCCAAGGGGAGCAGTTCTTC.